These 10 T cell receptor beta chains originate from one sample sequenced in a study of T cell repertoires in cytomegalovirus infection. MiXCR, applied by TCRdb to the reads, yields one record per CDR3 protein. The sample has about 440,000 distinct CDR3 sequences; approximately 33% are singletons. The sequenced sample was PBMCs. All receptors come from a human donor in good health (CMV status not recorded). Some clones in this sample may be carry-over from other donors' samples.

In the case of this clonotype: The conserved closing phenylalanine or tryptophan is absent in this CDR3, likely reflecting a read error. This CDR3 is CASSPSYEQYL. CDR3 nucleotides: TGTGCCAGCAGCCCGAGCTACGAGCAGTACTTA. V is TRBV7-3 and J is TRBJ2-7; the D is unclear. The CDR3 runs to 11 residues. V lost 5 bases and J 3 bases, leaving 5 bases between the germline ends. Per the germline V gene, CDR1 is SGHTA and CDR2 is FQGTGA.

The chain combines TRBV15 with TRBJ2-1; 10 bases are shared with TRBD1. The germline gives CDR1 LNHNV, CDR2 YYDKDF (reference sequence). J was trimmed by 0 bases and V by 2 bases; bases with no gene match: 19. This CDR3 spans 22 amino acids. CDR3 residues: CATSRWPTSVKGQGSSYNEQFF. CDR3 in DNA: TGTGCCACCAGCAGATGGCCTACATCGGTAAAGGGACAGGGGAGCTCCTACAATGAGCAGTTCTTC.

This clonotype was detected a few times. The chain employs TRBV5-5 and TRBJ2-5; D is possibly TRBD2 (6 bases). The V end was cut by 0 bases, the J end by 5 bases, with 8 bases between. This CDR3 comprises 13 residues. Germline V gene data show CDR1 as SGHKS and CDR2 as YYEKEE (reference sequence). For the CDR3, the DNA is TGTGCCAGCAGCTTGGCGGGGGATGAGACCCAGTACTTC. It translates to CASSLAGDETQYF. The full variable domain, in which reference TRBV5-5 and TRBJ2-5 provide the parts outside the CDR3, is DAGVTQSPTHLIKTRGQQVTLRCSPISGHKSVSWYQQVLGQGPQFIFQYYEKEERGRGNFPDRFSARQFPNYSSELNVNALLLGDSALYLCASSLAGDETQYFGPGTRLLVL.

The table lists this clonotype with many counts. The chain has TRBV7-2 and TRBJ1-2; a weak D match, TRBD1 (6 bases). Germline CDR1 reads SGHTA; CDR2 reads FQGNSA. This CDR3 spans 15 amino acids. The germline V and J ends were trimmed by 2 bases and 7 bases, with 17 bases remaining between them. The CDR3 DNA is TGTGCCAGCAGCTTATCCGCGGGGGCACAGTCTGGCTACACCTTC. The encoded protein is CASSLSAGAQSGYTF.

This clonotype was detected ten times or more. V is TRBV7-8 and J is TRBJ2-6; the D gene is possibly TRBD2 (5 bases). This CDR3 has 17 residues. V lost 6 bases, J lost 1 base, and 16 bases lay in between. From germline, CDR1 is SGHVS and CDR2 FQNEAQ. In DNA form, the CDR3 reads TGTGCCAGCAGTCAACAAGTTCCGGGGTCTGGGGCCAACGTCCTGACTTTC. It translates to CASSQQVPGSGANVLTF.

The table lists this clonotype with many counts. This chain uses TRBV7-2 with TRBJ2-3, with D perhaps TRBD2 (6 bases). This CDR3 region has 13 residues. V was clipped by 0 bases and J by 10 bases, with 11 bases between them. CDR1 and CDR2 from the germline V gene are SGHTA and FQGNSA. Here the CDR3 reads CASSLALGEAQYF. As DNA, the CDR3 is TGTGCCAGCAGCTTAGCCCTAGGGGAGGCGCAGTATTTT.

A few counts support this clonotype. The genes are TRBV4-1 and TRBJ1-1; perhaps TRBD1 as D (5 bases). Trimming shortened V by 3 bases and J by 5 bases, and 19 bases separated the two germline ends. Per the germline V gene, CDR1 is MGHRA and CDR2 is YSYEKL. The CDR3 is made up of 16 amino acids. CDR3 region: CASSHTFSGPGTEAFF. The CDR3 coding sequence is TGCGCCAGCAGCCACACATTCTCGGGACCGGGGACTGAAGCTTTCTTT.

The J gene is TRBJ1-1, the V gene TRBV12-3 or TRBV12-4; D unresolved. V shed 2 bases and J shed 3 bases, with 10 bases lying between them. This CDR3 is built from 14 residues. The CDR3 loop is CASSLRPIDTEAFF. The CDR3 nucleotides are TGTGCCAGCAGTTTAAGGCCGATCGACACTGAAGCTTTCTTT.

To note about this clonotype: The CDR3 does not close with the conserved phenylalanine or tryptophan, likely indicating a read error. The V gene is TRBV7-6, the J gene TRBJ1-3, with D perhaps TRBD1 (6 bases). CDR1 is SGHVS, CDR2 FNYEAQ, per germline. The V and J ends lost 4 bases and 4 bases respectively, with 17 bases between them. The CDR3 spans 16 residues. The CDR3 reads CASSSRDKLPGNTIYC. CDR3 bases: TGTGCCAGCAGCTCTCGGGACAAACTACCGGGAAACACCATATATTGT.

V gene TRBV20-1 combines with J gene TRBJ1-3; D is ambiguous. The CDR3 is 15 amino acids. V lost 0 bases to trimming and J lost 0 bases, with 9 bases between them. The germline CDR1 and CDR2 sequences are DFQATT and SNEGSKA (reference sequence). This chain's CDR3 is CSARETIRSGNTIYF. The CDR3 region has the DNA TGCAGTGCTAGAGAAACGATCCGCTCTGGAAACACCATATATTTT.